The 18 T cell receptor beta chains reported below all come from one sample, sequenced in a study of T cell responses to AZD1222 COVID-19 vaccine. The data were produced by immunoSEQ multiplex PCR, yet TCRdb's version contains in-frame clones alone and is incomplete. The table lists over 150,000 clones, roughly 92% of them singletons. The sample was peripheral blood, taken 28 days after the second AZD1222 dose. These receptors all come from an adult who received the AZD1222 COVID-19 vaccine.

The genes are TRBV19 and TRBJ1-5; the D is unclear. Trimming removed 10 bases at V and 4 bases at J, with 20 bases between. Germline-derived CDR1 and CDR2 are LNHDA and SQIVND (reference sequence). The CDR3 is made up of 15 amino acids. Here the CDR3 DNA reads TGTGCCACCCTAAAAGGTCCGGGTTGGAATCAGCCCCAGCATTTT. Amino acids: CATLKGPGWNQPQHF.

The gene calls are TRBV18 and TRBJ1-4; 7 bases agree with TRBD1. The germline gives CDR1 KGHSH, CDR2 LQKENI. The CDR3 contains 16 residues. The V segment lost 3 bases and the J segment 8 bases; nucleotides outside the gene matches: 12. The CDR3 protein is CASSPTYQGVLEKLFF. Written as DNA, the CDR3 is TGTGCCAGCTCACCCACGTATCAGGGGGTTTTGGAAAAACTGTTTTTT. The full variable domain, its missing parts supplied by reference TRBV18 and TRBJ1-4, is NAGVMQNPRHLVRRRGQEARLRCSPMKGHSHVYWYRQLPEEGLKFMVYLQKENIIDESGMPKERFSAEFPKEGPSILRIQQVVRGDSAAYFCASSPTYQGVLEKLFFGSGTQLSVL.

The chain is built from TRBV19 and TRBJ2-1; unclear D gene. Germline lookup yields CDR1 LNHDA and CDR2 SQIVND (reference sequence). The ends were cut back, 7 bases at V and 12 bases at J, with 22 bases in the middle. CDR3 size: 14 residues. CDR3 DNA sequence: TGTGCCAGTACCCCGGCAGGCAAACTGCCAAGGCAGTTCTTC. The encoded protein is CASTPAGKLPRQFF.

The V call is TRBV19, the J call TRBJ2-3; possible D gene TRBD2, 5 bases. The V gene's germline CDR1 is LNHDA and CDR2 SQIVND (reference sequence). The CDR3 is 16 residues long. V lost 6 bases to trimming and J lost 4 bases, with 20 bases between them. The CDR3 DNA follows: TGTGCCAGTAGCCTAGGCGGAGGAAAAATCCCAGATACGCAGTATTTT. Translated: CASSLGGGKIPDTQYF.

The chain couples TRBV19 to TRBJ1-3; the D gene is possibly TRBD1 (6 bases). The CDR3 extends over 17 amino acids. Trimming removed 6 bases at V and 2 bases at J, with 20 bases between. CDR1 is LNHDA and CDR2 is SQIVND in the germline V gene (reference sequence). This CDR3 reads CASSPTAGQKAGNTIYF. In nucleotides, the CDR3 is TGTGCCAGTAGCCCCACTGCCGGACAGAAGGCTGGAAACACCATATATTTT.

The chain links TRBV5-5 to TRBJ2-1; TRBD2 matches 9 bases. This CDR3 is built from 15 residues. V gave up 5 bases and J gave up 8 bases; unmatched junction bases: 11. The germline V gene has CDR1 SGHKS and CDR2 YYEKEE (reference sequence). DNA of the CDR3: TGTGCCAGCAGTACCCCCGGGACTAGCATCGATGAGCAGTTCTTC. Translation: CASSTPGTSIDEQFF. The entire variable domain, with the rest obtained from reference TRBV5-5 and TRBJ2-1, is as follows: DAGVTQSPTHLIKTRGQQVTLRCSPISGHKSVSWYQQVLGQGPQFIFQYYEKEERGRGNFPDRFSARQFPNYSSELNVNALLLGDSALYLCASSTPGTSIDEQFFGPGTRLTVL.

The CDR3 spells CASGLVRWDRGSFSPLHF. The DNA for the CDR3 is TGTGCTAGTGGTTTGGTCCGCTGGGACAGGGGTTCATTTTCACCCCTCCACTTT. The chain carries TRBV12-5 and TRBJ1-6; 10 nucleotides agree with TRBD1. The CDR3 length is 18 residues. Germline V CDR1 and CDR2: LGHNT, FRNRAP. The V segment lost 0 bases and the J segment 9 bases; nucleotides outside the gene matches: 11.

The rearrangement uses TRBV19 and TRBJ2-7; no definite D call. Trimming stripped 5 bases from V and 3 bases from J, with 11 bases between. The CDR3 runs to 13 residues. Looked up from germline, CDR1 is LNHDA and CDR2 is SQIVND (reference sequence). CDR3 residues: CASSPPNYYEQYF. The CDR3 DNA reads as TGTGCCAGTAGTCCGCCTAACTACTACGAGCAGTACTTC.

This clone was counted only a few times. The genes are TRBV28 and TRBJ1-5; no reliable D call. Trimming removed 1 base from V and 7 bases from J, with 5 bases in between. CDR1 is MDHEN and CDR2 is SYDVKM in the germline V gene. The CDR3 spans 12 residues. Here the CDR3 DNA reads TGTGCCAGCAGTTTATCTAAACAGCCCCAGCATTTT. It yields the protein CASSLSKQPQHF.

V and J are TRBV7-2 and TRBJ1-5; tentative D call: TRBD1 (5 bases). V gave up 4 bases and J gave up 6 bases, with 10 bases separating them. This CDR3 is 13 amino acids long. Germline V gene lookup returns CDR1 SGHTA and CDR2 FQGNSA. The CDR3 region has the DNA TGTGCCAGCAGCTCGGACGGGGGTCAGCCCCAGCATTTT. This gives the protein CASSSDGGQPQHF. The full variable domain, its missing parts supplied by reference TRBV7-2 and TRBJ1-5, is GAGVSQSPSNKVTEKGKDVELRCDPISGHTALYWYRQSLGQGLEFLIYFQGNSAPDKSGLPSDRFSAERTGGSVSTLTIQRTQQEDSAVYLCASSSDGGQPQHFGDGTRLSIL.

This clone appeared a single time. This chain joins TRBV18 and TRBJ1-5; unclear D gene. Trimming stripped 2 bases from V and 9 bases from J, with 11 bases between. CDR1 is KGHSH and CDR2 is LQKENI in the germline V gene. This CDR3 contains 13 residues. DNA of the CDR3: TGTGCCAGCTCACCAAGTGCCGGTTGGCCCCAGCATTTT. Amino acids: CASSPSAGWPQHF.

This clone was seen only once. The V and J genes are TRBV19 and TRBJ1-5; the match to TRBD1 covers 8 bases. Germline V gene data show CDR1 as LNHDA and CDR2 as SQIVND (reference sequence). The CDR3 loop spans 16 amino acids. V was clipped by 0 bases and J by 2 bases; unmatched bases: 3. CDR3 loop: CASSIDPDRGNQPQHF. The CDR3 DNA sequence: TGTGCCAGTAGTATAGACCCGGACAGGGGCAATCAGCCCCAGCATTTT.

Concerning this clone itself: The junction departs from the called germline gene at one end, perhaps through a read error. The rearrangement links TRBV7-7 to TRBJ2-2; 7 positions agree with TRBD2. The germline V gene encodes CDR1 SSHAT and CDR2 FNYEAQ (reference sequence). The CDR3 contains 16 residues. CDR3 loop: CASSSLGAGVSGELFF. CDR3 nucleotide sequence: TGTGCTAGCAGCTCCCTTGGGGCGGGAGTATCCGGGGAGCTGTTTTTT.

V gene TRBV5-1 combines with J gene TRBJ2-7; 14 nucleotides match TRBD2. V shed 0 bases, J shed 11 bases, and the junction held 4 bases outside the gene matches. The CDR3 totals 14 residues. Germline CDR1 SGHRS, CDR2 YFSETQ. CDR3 sequence: CASSLEGLAGEKYF. CDR3 sequence (DNA): TGCGCCAGCAGCTTGGAGGGACTAGCGGGAGAAAAGTACTTC.

The V gene is TRBV27, the J gene TRBJ2-7, with 9 positions matching TRBD1. This CDR3 contains 15 residues. The V segment lost 4 bases and the J segment 6 bases; nucleotides outside the gene matches: 10. CDR1 and CDR2 (germline): MNHEY, SMNVEV (reference sequence). This chain's CDR3 is CASSSQQGAPGEQYF. In DNA form, the CDR3 reads TGTGCCAGCAGTTCGCAACAGGGGGCGCCGGGCGAGCAGTACTTC.

This rearrangement joins TRBV5-1 to TRBJ2-1, with 14 bases aligning to TRBD2. Germline CDR1 and CDR2: SGHRS and YFSETQ. The CDR3 sequence is 15 residues long. The V segment lost 4 bases and the J segment 7 bases; nucleotides outside the gene matches: 4. CDR3 coding DNA: TGCGCCAGCAGCCAAAGACTAGCGGGAGGGAATGAGCAGTTCTTC. This encodes CASSQRLAGGNEQFF.

V gene TRBV5-1 combines with J gene TRBJ2-3; D gene ambiguous. The CDR3 is made up of 15 amino acids. Trimming took 3 bases from V and 0 from J, leaving 11 bases between them. Germline values: CDR1 SGHRS, CDR2 YFSETQ. CDR3 in DNA: TGCGCCAGCAGCTCGGGTCGCACTAGCACAGATACGCAGTATTTT. It codes for CASSSGRTSTDTQYF. The full variable domain, with the rest looked up from reference TRBV5-1 and TRBJ2-3, is KAGVTQTPRYLIKTRGQQVTLSCSPISGHRSVSWYQQTPGQGLQFLFEYFSETQRNKGNFPGRFSGRQFSNSRSEMNVSTLELGDSALYLCASSSGRTSTDTQYFGPGTRLTVL.

The chain joins TRBV19 to TRBJ2-7, with D perhaps matching TRBD2 (6 bases). Trimming took 4 bases from V and 2 from J, leaving 12 bases between them. Germline loops: CDR1 LNHDA, CDR2 SQIVND (reference sequence). The CDR3 loop spans 14 amino acids. The CDR3 spells CASSTGLMAYEQYF. DNA of the CDR3: TGTGCCAGTAGTACGGGACTGATGGCCTACGAGCAGTACTTC.